One TCR beta chain is described in this entry. Its target is unknown. Trimming removed 4 bases from V and 0 bases from J, with 17 bases in between. This CDR3 spans 17 amino acids. Germline V gives CDR1 SGHVS, CDR2 FQNEAQ. The entry originates in a study of cytomegalovirus exposure and HLA in healthy donors. Study-wide context: Of some 410 genotyped donors, around 86% grouped in the Caucasian-associated ancestry cluster.

The PCR ran on 60 Vbeta and 13 Jbeta primers. Profiling relied on immunoSEQ multiplex PCR, and the TCRdb table lists in-frame clones only, not all of them. The sample yields some 180,000 clones, 75% seen once. The study, taken as a whole, reports: Sequencing likely generated an artifact that appeared as a cluster of highly shared sequence variants. In a later analysis, CMV-associated beta chains were mostly HLA-associated, it appeared. The study recorded about 160 TCR beta chains that were cytomegalovirus-associated.

What was sequenced was PBMCs. The chain couples TRBV7-8 to TRBJ2-3; D uncertain. This receptor was obtained from a male donor in good health and CMV-seronegative. The CDR3 loop reads CASSSSPPAASTDTQYF. The CDR3 region has the DNA TGTGCCAGCAGCTCCTCACCCCCGGCGGCTAGCACAGATACGCAGTATTTT.